These 17 T cell receptor beta chains share one sample of origin, sequenced in a study of T cell changes during pregnancy in multiple sclerosis. Libraries were prepared by immunoSEQ multiplex PCR; TCRdb keeps only in-frame clonotypes and omits some of them. The sample consists of about 38,000 clones, around 90% of them appearing once. Sequences were derived from CD4+ T cells from peripheral blood mononuclear cells, sampled after pregnancy. Receptor source: a female donor in good health, enrolled as a control in a pregnancy study.

As DNA, the CDR3 is TGCGCCAGCAGCCAAGAACGGGGGGCACAGCCCCAGCATTTT. Translation: CASSQERGAQPQHF. This chain joins TRBV4-3 and TRBJ1-5, with a tentative D call TRBD1 (6 bases). The CDR3 runs 14 residues. V shed 0 bases and J shed 7 bases, with 10 bases lying between them. Germline V gene data show CDR1 as LGHNA and CDR2 as YSLEER.

V and J are TRBV10-3 and TRBJ2-5, with 8 bases fitting TRBD2. This CDR3 has 13 amino acids. Unmatched junction bases numbered 0, after V lost 3 bases and J lost 3 bases. In germline, CDR1 is ENHRY, CDR2 SYGVKD. The CDR3 here is CAISDSGEETQYF. CDR3 DNA sequence: TGTGCCATCAGTGATAGCGGGGAAGAGACCCAGTACTTC.

V gene TRBV18 combines with J gene TRBJ2-7; a possible D gene is TRBD1 (7 bases). Trimming pared 3 bases from V and 1 base from J, leaving 13 bases between. The germline V gene has CDR1 KGHSH and CDR2 LQKENI. There are 15 residues in the CDR3. CDR3: CASSPLEGASYEQYF. In DNA, the CDR3 is TGTGCCAGCTCACCCCTGGAGGGGGCATCCTACGAGCAGTACTTC. The whole variable domain, remainder taken from reference TRBV18 and TRBJ2-7, is NAGVMQNPRHLVRRRGQEARLRCSPMKGHSHVYWYRQLPEEGLKFMVYLQKENIIDESGMPKERFSAEFPKEGPSILRIQQVVRGDSAAYFCASSPLEGASYEQYFGPGTRLTVT.

The J gene is TRBJ1-4, the V gene TRBV29-1, with TRBD1 identical over 9 bases. This CDR3 comprises 16 residues. V was clipped by 6 bases and J by 8 bases; unmatched bases: 16. Germline V gene sequence: CDR1 SQVTM, CDR2 ANQGSEA. The CDR3 DNA reads TGCAGCGTAACAGGGGGCTGGGGTGAGGGATGGGAAAAACTGTTTTTT. As protein: CSVTGGWGEGWEKLFF.

The sample holds one count of this clone. This chain links TRBV5-6 with TRBJ2-7; no firm D call. The length of the CDR3 is 15 residues. From germline, CDR1 is SGHDT and CDR2 YYEEEE. V shed 0 bases and J shed 7 bases, with 17 bases lying between them. In DNA form, the CDR3 reads TGTGCCAGCAGCTTGGATAGTAATTTTGGTAATGAGCAGTACTTC. Protein: CASSLDSNFGNEQYF.

The rearrangement links TRBV5-1 to TRBJ2-1; 14 bases agree with TRBD2. The CDR3 is 16 residues long. The trim removed 4 bases at V and 8 bases at J, leaving 8 bases unmatched. Per the germline V gene, CDR1 is SGHRS and CDR2 is YFSETQ. The CDR3 spells CASSIPTSGGAHEQFF. CDR3 nucleotide sequence: TGCGCCAGCAGCATCCCGACTAGCGGGGGGGCCCATGAGCAGTTCTTC.

The V and J genes are TRBV29-1 and TRBJ2-3; possibly TRBD2 for D (5 bases). The V end was cut by 7 bases, the J end by 0 bases, with 17 bases between. CDR1 SQVTM and CDR2 ANQGSEA come from the germline V gene. The CDR3 is 15 residues long. Written as DNA, the CDR3 is TGCAGCGCCCGGGGTACTCTTACTAGCACAGATACGCAGTATTTT. Its translation is CSARGTLTSTDTQYF.

The chain recombines TRBV7-2 with TRBJ2-1; weak D call: TRBD2 (5 bases). The CDR3 extends over 14 amino acids. Between the trimmed V and J ends, which lost 3 bases and 6 bases, there was a span of 12 bases. Germline assignment: CDR1 SGHTA and CDR2 FQGNSA. CDR3 coding DNA: TGTGCCAGCAGCTTGAGGCTAGAGGGCAATGAGCAGTTCTTC. Its translation is CASSLRLEGNEQFF.

This rearrangement joins TRBV4-1 to TRBJ2-1; the match to TRBD2 covers 10 bases. The ends lost 1 base at V and 10 bases at J; junction bases unmatched: 7. Germline CDR1 is MGHRA and CDR2 is YSYEKL. The CDR3 totals 15 residues. The CDR3 reads CASSQAELAGPEQFF. CDR3 nucleotides: TGCGCCAGCAGCCAAGCCGAACTAGCGGGACCGGAGCAGTTCTTC.

This chain links TRBV5-1 with TRBJ2-5; perhaps TRBD2 as D (6 bases). CDR3 size: 16 residues. Between the trimmed V and J ends, which lost 0 bases and 4 bases, there was a span of 16 bases. CDR1 and CDR2 (germline): SGHRS, YFSETQ. CDR3: CASSLDPGGPTETQYF. Here the CDR3 DNA reads TGCGCCAGCAGCTTGGACCCCGGGGGACCCACAGAGACCCAGTACTTC.

The chain carries TRBV7-2 and TRBJ1-4; D perhaps matches TRBD1 (6 bases). The length of the CDR3 is 15 residues. The ends were cut back, 5 bases at V and 3 bases at J, with 13 bases in the middle. Germline CDR1 is SGHTA and CDR2 is FQGNSA. The DNA for the CDR3 is TGTGCCAGCAGCACCCAGACAGGACCTAATGAAAAACTGTTTTTT. Its translation: CASSTQTGPNEKLFF.

The rearrangement uses TRBV9 and TRBJ1-1, with D hard to call. V was trimmed by 0 bases and J by 6 bases, leaving 9 bases between them. The CDR3 runs 13 residues. Germline CDR1 reads SGDLS; CDR2 reads YYNGEE. CDR3 sequence: CASSVATPPEAFF. CDR3 DNA: TGTGCCAGCAGCGTAGCTACCCCCCCTGAAGCTTTCTTT.

This clone was seen a single time. This chain uses TRBV7-2 with TRBJ2-5; D perhaps matches TRBD2 (6 bases). The CDR3 covers 15 residues. Germline V CDR1 and CDR2: SGHTA, FQGNSA. Trimming shortened V by 6 bases and J by 4 bases, and 18 bases separated the two germline ends. CDR3 region: CASSWGVWTPETQYF. The CDR3 DNA is TGTGCCAGCAGTTGGGGGGTATGGACCCCAGAGACCCAGTACTTC.

V usage is TRBV11-2 and J usage is TRBJ1-1; TRBD1 might be the D (6 bases). Germline V gene data show CDR1 as SGHAT and CDR2 as FQNNGV. The germline V and J ends were trimmed by 2 bases and 1 base, with 8 bases remaining between them. The CDR3 totals 14 residues. In nucleotides, the CDR3 is TGTGCCAGCAGCTTATTGGGACAGAACACTGAAGCTTTCTTT. Protein sequence: CASSLLGQNTEAFF.

The chain is built from TRBV30 and TRBJ2-1; possibly TRBD1 for D (5 bases). Trimming shortened V by 3 bases and J by 9 bases, and 15 bases separated the two germline ends. Germline CDR1 reads GTSNPN; CDR2 reads SVGIG (reference sequence). This CDR3 is built from 13 residues. The CDR3: CAWSGQALGEQFF. CDR3 nucleotides: TGTGCCTGGAGCGGACAAGCATTGGGTGAGCAGTTCTTC. Together with reference TRBV30 and TRBJ2-1, the CDR3 gives the full variable domain: SQTIHQWPATLVQPVGSPLSLECTVEGTSNPNLYWYRQAAGRGLQLLFYSVGIGQISSEVPQNLSASRPQDRQFILSSKKLLLSDSGFYLCAWSGQALGEQFFGPGTRLTVL.

The V call is TRBV4-1, the J call TRBJ1-4; D unresolved. Looked up from germline, CDR1 is MGHRA and CDR2 is YSYEKL. The CDR3 runs 16 residues. Trimming left V 5 bases short and J 7 bases short, with 20 bases between. CDR3 residues: CASSAQLSSRSEKLFF. The CDR3 bases are TGCGCCAGCAGCGCTCAGCTAAGTTCAAGGAGTGAAAAACTGTTTTTT.

This chain's CDR3 is CASSLGTLVNEKLFF. The CDR3 region has the DNA TGTGCCAGCAGCCTCGGGACACTAGTGAATGAAAAACTGTTTTTT. The chain couples TRBV7-2 to TRBJ1-4, with TRBD1 as a possible D gene (6 bases). Germline V gene data show CDR1 as SGHTA and CDR2 as FQGNSA. The CDR3 runs 15 residues. Between the trimmed V and J ends, which lost 5 bases and 5 bases, there was a span of 15 bases.